These 21 T cell receptor beta chains came from one sample sequenced in a study of regulatory T cells in long-lasting Graves disease. Both iRepertoire HTBI primers and Arm-PCR of CDR3 regions were used to build the TCR beta libraries. TCRdb used MiXCR to reprocess the multiplex PCR reads, holding one entry per CDR3 protein. This table has about 660,000 distinct CDR3 sequences, approximately 29% appearing once. Time point defined: persistent/refractory GD, antithyroid drugs over 5 years with positive TRAb. RNA isolated from PBMCs was used to make the TCR library. This specimen consisted of peripheral blood mononuclear cells (PBMCs), obtained when the disease was refractory, from a patient treated with antithyroid drugs. The receptors originated from a female donor with Graves disease.

The chain joins TRBV6-1 to TRBJ1-1; possible D gene TRBD1, 6 bases. V was trimmed by 7 bases and J by 0 bases, leaving 18 bases between them. The CDR3 covers 16 residues. Per germline, CDR1 MNHNS and CDR2 SASEGT. The CDR3 loop is CASNVQGPYMNTEAFF. CDR3 DNA: TGTGCCAGCAACGTACAGGGTCCCTACATGAACACTGAAGCTTTCTTT.

The chain carries TRBV12-3 or TRBV12-4 and TRBJ2-2; the D gene is possibly TRBD2 (5 bases). Trimming pared 6 bases from V and 7 bases from J, leaving 18 bases between. The CDR3 has 15 amino acids. The CDR3 reads CASSHPRAFGGELFF. The CDR3 DNA reads TGTGCCAGCAGCCATCCGCGGGCGTTCGGCGGGGAGCTGTTTTTT.

This clonotype was found a few times. The chain recombines TRBV28 with TRBJ2-5, with D possibly being TRBD1 or TRBD2 (5 bases each). Trimming pared 8 bases from V and 4 bases from J, leaving 20 bases between. The CDR3 contains 15 residues. The germline CDR1 and CDR2 sequences are MDHEN and SYDVKM. The CDR3 bases are TGTGCCAGCGCCTCACGGGACGCCGCGAGAGAGACCCAGTACTTC. Protein product: CASASRDAARETQYF. Variable domain in full (rest from reference TRBV28 and TRBJ2-5): DVKVTQSSRYLVKRTGEKVFLECVQDMDHENMFWYRQDPGLGLRLIYFSYDVKMKEKGDIPEGYSVSREKKERFSLILESASTNQTSMYLCASASRDAARETQYFGPGTRLLVL.

This clonotype was detected ten times or more. The rearrangement joins TRBV2 to TRBJ1-1; the D is unclear. This CDR3 contains 15 residues. Germline V gene data show CDR1 as SNHLY and CDR2 as FYNNEI. V was clipped by 7 bases and J by 3 bases, with 18 bases between them. CDR3 region: CASKRRSYADTEAFF. The CDR3 nucleotides are TGTGCCAGCAAAAGGAGAAGTTATGCAGACACTGAAGCTTTCTTT.

This chain links TRBV2 with TRBJ1-5; D call uncertain. CDR3 length: 14 amino acids. Germline assignment: CDR1 SNHLY and CDR2 FYNNEI. V was cut by 6 bases and J by 8 bases, with 17 bases left in between. The chain's CDR3 is CASSQNGNREPQHF. The CDR3 bases are TGTGCCAGCAGCCAAAACGGGAACCGGGAGCCCCAGCATTTT.

This clonotype has just a few counts. CDR3 bases: TGTGCCAGCAGGTCAGAATATAGCAATCAGCCCCAGCATTTT. Its translation: CASRSEYSNQPQHF. The chain carries TRBV6-1 and TRBJ1-5; the D is unclear. V gave up 6 bases and J gave up 0 bases, with 9 bases separating them. The CDR3 extends over 14 amino acids. CDR1 is MNHNS, CDR2 SASEGT, per germline.

The table lists this clonotype with a few counts. This chain links TRBV5-1 with TRBJ1-2, with TRBD1 as a possible D gene (5 bases). The CDR3 is 14 amino acids. CDR1 is SGHRS and CDR2 is YFSETQ in the germline V gene. V was shortened by 0 bases and J by 4 bases, with 10 bases between the two germline ends. The CDR3: CASSLATGFYGYTF. DNA of the CDR3: TGCGCCAGCAGCTTGGCCACAGGCTTCTATGGCTACACCTTC. Looking up the rest from reference TRBV5-1 and TRBJ1-2 gives the full variable domain: KAGVTQTPRYLIKTRGQQVTLSCSPISGHRSVSWYQQTPGQGLQFLFEYFSETQRNKGNFPGRFSGRQFSNSRSEMNVSTLELGDSALYLCASSLATGFYGYTFGSGTRLTVV.

Many counts were recorded for this clonotype. This chain uses TRBV12-3 or TRBV12-4 with TRBJ2-5; D possibly uses TRBD1 or TRBD2 (5 bases each). V dropped 7 bases and J dropped 1 base, with 13 bases sitting between them. This CDR3 is built from 14 residues. CDR3 coding DNA: TGTGCCAGCAAGTCAGGGACCTCCCAAGAGACCCAGTACTTC. It encodes CASKSGTSQETQYF.

This clonotype has just a few counts. J is TRBJ2-7 and V is TRBV6-5, with D uncertain. Germline V gene data show CDR1 as MNHEY and CDR2 as SVGAGI. The CDR3 length is 14 residues. The V end lost 2 bases, the J end lost 2 bases, and 10 bases lay between the germline ends. The CDR3 loop is CASSYTNTAYEQYF. CDR3 nucleotides: TGTGCCAGCAGTTACACAAACACCGCCTACGAGCAGTACTTC.

CDR3 residues: CASSRDRGGNYGYTF. CDR3 DNA: TGTGCCAGCAGTCGGGACAGGGGTGGTAACTATGGCTACACCTTC. The rearrangement joins TRBV6-2 or TRBV6-3 to TRBJ1-2; 10 nucleotides line up with TRBD1. V gave up 5 bases and J gave up 1 base; unmatched junction bases: 4. Looked up from germline, CDR1 is MNHEY and CDR2 is SVGEGT. This CDR3 contains 15 residues.

This clonotype was seen ten or more times. V is TRBV7-9 and J is TRBJ2-7; perhaps TRBD2 as D (5 bases). Germline V gives CDR1 SEHNR, CDR2 FQNEAQ (reference sequence). V lost 1 base and J lost 7, with 11 bases in between. This CDR3 contains 13 residues. CDR3 in DNA: TGTGCCAGCAGCTTAGGGACTGGTTTAGAGCAGTACTTC. Its translation is CASSLGTGLEQYF.

On this clonotype: A junction boundary mismatches the germline segment, possibly from a read error. The chain combines TRBV28 with TRBJ1-1, with D unresolved. The germline V gene encodes CDR1 MDHEN and CDR2 SYDVKM. This CDR3 spans 13 amino acids. CDR3 sequence: CASSFRANTGAFF. DNA for the CDR3: TGTGCCAGCAGTTTTAGGGCGAACACTGGAGCTTTCTTT.

This chain joins TRBV11-2 and TRBJ1-6; unclear D gene. Trimming removed 5 bases at V and 10 bases at J, with 15 bases between. The CDR3 length is 14 residues. The germline CDR1 and CDR2 sequences are SGHAT and FQNNGV. The CDR3 DNA is TGTGCCAGCAGCCAGGTCCAGGCGCGGTCACCCCTCCACTTT. Protein: CASSQVQARSPLHF.

With regard to this clonotype: A much larger clone sits a single nucleotide away, making a read error possible. The conserved closing phenylalanine or tryptophan is absent in this CDR3, likely reflecting a read error. The rearrangement links TRBV6-1 to TRBJ1-2; 8 nucleotides match TRBD1. J gave up 1 base and V 6 bases, and 4 bases lay outside the gene matches. Germline CDR1 reads MNHNS; CDR2 reads SASEGT. This CDR3 has 14 amino acids. The CDR3 coding sequence is TGTGCCAGCAGAGGTGACAGGGGTAACTATGGCTACACCCTC. Translating gives CASRGDRGNYGYTL.

Many counts were recorded for this clonotype. V gene TRBV5-1 combines with J gene TRBJ1-2; D possibly corresponds to TRBD1 (5 bases). V shed 4 bases and J shed 6 bases, with 19 bases lying between them. CDR3 length: 15 amino acids. Germline assignment: CDR1 SGHRS and CDR2 YFSETQ. The CDR3 loop reads CASSRQPAGSDGYTF. The DNA for the CDR3 is TGCGCCAGCAGCCGACAGCCGGCAGGGTCAGATGGCTACACCTTC.

This clonotype was seen only a few times. The CDR3 is CASSLALASGMETQYF. CDR3 coding DNA: TGTGCCAGCAGTCTCGCCCTGGCGTCTGGTATGGAGACCCAGTACTTC. The V call is TRBV3-1, the J call TRBJ2-5; D is ambiguous. Germline CDR1 and CDR2: LGHDT and YNNKEL (reference sequence). V was trimmed by 6 bases and J by 5 bases, leaving 22 bases between them. The CDR3 runs to 16 residues.

The chain is built from TRBV5-1 and TRBJ1-1, with 8 bases that match TRBD1. This CDR3 has 15 residues. The ends lost 0 bases at V and 6 bases at J; junction bases unmatched: 7. CDR1 and CDR2 (germline): SGHRS, YFSETQ. Here the CDR3 reads CASSLDTGGIAEAFF. The CDR3, as DNA: TGCGCCAGCAGCTTGGATACAGGGGGGATCGCTGAAGCTTTCTTT.

This clonotype was found many times. The rearrangement uses TRBV2 and TRBJ2-7; 16 bases are a match to TRBD2. Germline loops: CDR1 SNHLY, CDR2 FYNNEI. The CDR3 totals 16 residues. Trimming took 6 bases from V and 3 from J; bases not matched to a gene: 5. CDR3 DNA: TGTGCCAGCAGGGGGACTAGCGGGAGGGCCTTCTACGAGCAGTACTTC. Its protein is CASRGTSGRAFYEQYF.

This clonotype was seen many times. This chain uses TRBV12-3 or TRBV12-4 with TRBJ1-1; D is undetermined. The CDR3 totals 12 residues. Trimming removed 6 bases at V and 3 bases at J, with 8 bases between. The CDR3 is CASSLMDTEAFF. The DNA for the CDR3 is TGTGCCAGCAGCCTGATGGACACTGAAGCTTTCTTT.

The chain uses TRBV5-1 and TRBJ1-1, with D perhaps matching TRBD1 (5 bases). The V and J ends lost 2 bases and 5 bases respectively, with 10 bases between them. Germline loops: CDR1 SGHRS, CDR2 YFSETQ. The CDR3 loop spans 13 amino acids. The CDR3 DNA sequence: TGCGCCAGCAGCTTTACGGGACCTACTGAAGCTTTCTTT. This sequence encodes CASSFTGPTEAFF. The full variable domain, its missing parts supplied by reference TRBV5-1 and TRBJ1-1, is KAGVTQTPRYLIKTRGQQVTLSCSPISGHRSVSWYQQTPGQGLQFLFEYFSETQRNKGNFPGRFSGRQFSNSRSEMNVSTLELGDSALYLCASSFTGPTEAFFGQGTRLTVV.

The rearrangement links TRBV20-1 to TRBJ2-7; TRBD2 is a possible D gene (6 bases). V dropped 0 bases and J dropped 0 bases, with 12 bases sitting between them. Germline values: CDR1 DFQATT, CDR2 SNEGSKA (reference sequence). The CDR3 is made up of 15 amino acids. The CDR3 sequence is CSARDASVYSYEQYF. The CDR3 DNA sequence: TGCAGTGCTAGAGACGCTAGCGTATACTCCTACGAGCAGTACTTC.